This T cell receptor beta chain originates from a study of T cell responses to AZD1222 COVID-19 vaccine. Clones were sequenced by immunoSEQ multiplex PCR, and TCRdb holds only the in-frame ones, with some missing. The sample lists fewer than 150,000 clones, approximately 86% occurring once. Overall study results and limits: Clonal diversity may have been underestimated in mostly white British donors. Just a handful of AZD1222 recipients were seropositive at baseline. The study found vaccine-associated CD4 TCRs spanning spike, dominant at 160-218 and 743-854.

Trimming removed 10 bases at V and 0 bases at J, with 13 bases between. The CDR3 is made up of 13 amino acids. Germline CDR1 is MNHEY and CDR2 is SMNVEV (reference sequence). Worth noting for this clone: Its antigen is unidentified.

The chain combines TRBV27 with TRBJ2-7; D might be TRBD1 (6 bases). This specimen consisted of peripheral blood, obtained on day 0 of AZD1222 vaccination. This TCR was recovered from an adult in good health. Here the CDR3 DNA reads TGTGCCACCACGCGGACAGCCTCCTACGAGCAGTACTTC. This gives the protein CATTRTASYEQYF.